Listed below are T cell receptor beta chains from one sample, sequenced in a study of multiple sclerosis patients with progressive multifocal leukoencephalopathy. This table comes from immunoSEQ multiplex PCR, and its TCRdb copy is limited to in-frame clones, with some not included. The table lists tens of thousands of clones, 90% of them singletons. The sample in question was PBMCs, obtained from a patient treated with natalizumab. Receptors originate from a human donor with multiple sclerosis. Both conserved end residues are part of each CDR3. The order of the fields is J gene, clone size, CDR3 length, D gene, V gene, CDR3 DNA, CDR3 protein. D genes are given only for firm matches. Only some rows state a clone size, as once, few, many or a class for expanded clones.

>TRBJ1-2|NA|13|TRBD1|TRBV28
TGTGCCAGCAGTTCGGACAGGGGTGCTGGCTACACCTTC
CASSSDRGAGYTF
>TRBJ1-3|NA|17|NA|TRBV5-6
TGTGCCAGCAGCTTGGACGGGGGGCCCAACTCTGGAAACACCATATATTTT
CASSLDGGPNSGNTIYF
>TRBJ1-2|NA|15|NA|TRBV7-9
TGTGCCAGCAGCCGGGCAGGACCAGCGGGGTATGGCTACACCTTC
CASSRAGPAGYGYTF
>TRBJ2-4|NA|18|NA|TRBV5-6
TGTGCCAGCAGCCCTACAACGGCGGACGGACTAGCCAAAAACATTCAGTACTTC
CASSPTTADGLAKNIQYF
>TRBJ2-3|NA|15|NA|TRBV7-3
TGTGCCAGCAGCTCCGCGGGGGCGCGGGCAGATACGCAGTATTTT
CASSSAGARADTQYF
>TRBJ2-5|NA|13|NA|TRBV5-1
TGCGCCAGCAGCCAACCGTTCCAAGAGACCCAGTACTTC
CASSQPFQETQYF
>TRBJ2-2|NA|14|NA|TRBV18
TGTGCCAGCTCACCCACGGACAGAACCGGGGAGCTGTTTTTT
CASSPTDRTGELFF
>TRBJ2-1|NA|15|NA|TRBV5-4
TGTGCCAGCAGCTCCTCCGGGACATCCTACAATGAGCAGTTCTTC
CASSSSGTSYNEQFF
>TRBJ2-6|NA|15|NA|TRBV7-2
TGTGCCAGCAGCCCCCACAGGGCCGGGGCCAACGTCCTGACTTTC
CASSPHRAGANVLTF
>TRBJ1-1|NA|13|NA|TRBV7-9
TGTGCCAGCACCCGCTCCCAGAACACTGAAGCTTTCTTT
CASTRSQNTEAFF
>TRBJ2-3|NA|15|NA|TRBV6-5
TGTGCCAGCAGTGTGGCCCCCGAGGGCACAGATACGCAGTATTTT
CASSVAPEGTDTQYF
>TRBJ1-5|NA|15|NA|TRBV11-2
TGTGCCAGCAGCCCACAGGTTTATAGCAATCAGCCCCAGCATTTT
CASSPQVYSNQPQHF
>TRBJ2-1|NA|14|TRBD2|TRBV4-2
TGTGCCAGCAGCCCAGGGACTACCGTCAATGAGCAGTTCTTC
CASSPGTTVNEQFF
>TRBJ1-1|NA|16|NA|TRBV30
TGTGCCTTACACGGGCAGGTGGCCACTCTGGGCACTGAAGCTTTCTTT
CALHGQVATLGTEAFF
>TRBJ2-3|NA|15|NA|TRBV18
TGTGCCAGCTCACCACCGGGACTCTTCACAGATACGCAGTATTTT
CASSPPGLFTDTQYF
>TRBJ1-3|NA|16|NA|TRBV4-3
TGCGCCAGCAGCCAAGACCCTAAAGGGTCTGGAAACACCATATATTTT
CASSQDPKGSGNTIYF
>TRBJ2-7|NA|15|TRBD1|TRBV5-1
TGCGCCAGCAGCTTGGGAGGGACAGGCCGTTACGAGCAGTACTTC
CASSLGGTGRYEQYF
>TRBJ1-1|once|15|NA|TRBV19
TGTGCCAGTAAAGAAGGGTCGCCCACTTATACTGAAGCTTTCTTT
CASKEGSPTYTEAFF
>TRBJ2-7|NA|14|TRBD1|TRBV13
TGTGCCAGCAGCCTCAGGGGGATATTCTACGAGCAGTACTTC
CASSLRGIFYEQYF
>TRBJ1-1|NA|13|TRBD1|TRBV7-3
TGTGCCAGCAGCCAAGGGGGCCCCACTGAAGCTTTCTTT
CASSQGGPTEAFF
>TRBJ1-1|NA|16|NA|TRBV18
TGTGCCAGCTGTGTTCTACCGGAGGGAGGTCACACTGAAGCTTTCTTT
CASCVLPEGGHTEAFF
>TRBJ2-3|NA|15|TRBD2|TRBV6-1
TGTGCCAGCAGTGAACTAGCGGGGGGGCCAGATACGCAGTATTTT
CASSELAGGPDTQYF
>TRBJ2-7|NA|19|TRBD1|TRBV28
TGTGCCAGCACCCCCGTGGGCCCCCCTGAGACAGGGGGCCTCGACGAGCAGTACTTC
CASTPVGPPETGGLDEQYF
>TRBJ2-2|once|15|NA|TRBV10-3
TGTGCCATCAGTGATAGGAGGGGGGACACCGGGGAGCTGTTTTTT
CAISDRRGDTGELFF
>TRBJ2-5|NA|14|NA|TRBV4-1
TGCGCCAGCAGCCAAACTGGCGGACAAGAGACCCAGTACTTC
CASSQTGGQETQYF
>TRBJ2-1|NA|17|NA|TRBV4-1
TGCGCCAGCAGCCAAGAAGTCGACAGGAGCTCCTACAATGAGCAGTTCTTC
CASSQEVDRSSYNEQFF
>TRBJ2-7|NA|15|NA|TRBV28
TGTGCCAGCAGTTTGAATCCAGTTGGGACTTTCGAGCAGTACTTC
CASSLNPVGTFEQYF
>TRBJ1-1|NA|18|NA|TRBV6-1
TGTGCCAGCAGTGAAGCCCCCGAGTTCTGGGGGATGAACACTGAAGCTTTCTTT
CASSEAPEFWGMNTEAFF
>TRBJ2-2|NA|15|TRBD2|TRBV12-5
TGTGCTAGTGGTCTAGCGGGGCTGAACACCGGGGAGCTGTTTTTT
CASGLAGLNTGELFF
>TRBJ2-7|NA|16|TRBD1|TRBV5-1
TGCGCCAGCAGCTCCCCCCCGGGACAGGGGAAAGGAGAGCAGTACTTC
CASSSPPGQGKGEQYF
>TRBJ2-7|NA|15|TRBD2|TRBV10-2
TGCGCCAGCAGTGAGTTCGGGGGGACTAACTACGAGCAGTACTTC
CASSEFGGTNYEQYF
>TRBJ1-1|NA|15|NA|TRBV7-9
TGTGCCAGCAGCTTAGGCGGCAGTCTGAACACTGAAGCTTTCTTT
CASSLGGSLNTEAFF
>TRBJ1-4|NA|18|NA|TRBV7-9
TGTGCCAGCAGCTTAAGGTTACAGGCGCATTTAACTAATGAAAAACTGTTTTTT
CASSLRLQAHLTNEKLFF
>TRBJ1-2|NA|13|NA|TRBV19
TGTGCCAGTAGTGCGACAGGTTCTGGTGGCTACACCTTC
CASSATGSGGYTF
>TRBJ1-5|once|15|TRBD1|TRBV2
TGTGCCAGCAGTGGGCGTACAGGGGGAGGTCAGCCCCAGCATTTT
CASSGRTGGGQPQHF
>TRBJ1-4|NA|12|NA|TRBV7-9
TGTGCCAGCAGCTTAGGTGATGAAAAACTGTTTTTT
CASSLGDEKLFF
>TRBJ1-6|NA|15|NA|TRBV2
TGTGCCAGCAGTGAAGGACGGCTCTATAATTCACCCCTCCACTTT
CASSEGRLYNSPLHF
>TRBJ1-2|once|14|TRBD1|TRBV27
TGTGCCAGCAGCGCGAGGGACAGGGTCTATGGCTACACCTTC
CASSARDRVYGYTF
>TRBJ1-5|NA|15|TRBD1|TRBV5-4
TGTGCCAGCAGCCGTGGGACAGGGTTAAATCAGCCCCAGCATTTT
CASSRGTGLNQPQHF
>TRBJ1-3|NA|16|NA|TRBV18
TGTGCCAGCTCACTCAGCGCATTAAATTCTGGAAACACCATATATTTT
CASSLSALNSGNTIYF
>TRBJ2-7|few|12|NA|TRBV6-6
TGTGCCAGCGGCCGCGGCGTCTACGAGCAGTACTTC
CASGRGVYEQYF
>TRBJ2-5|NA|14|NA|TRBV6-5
TGTGCCAGCAGTTACTCGAATCTGGGGGAGACCCAGTACTTC
CASSYSNLGETQYF
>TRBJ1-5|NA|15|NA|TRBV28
TGTGCCAGCAGCGCAAGGGAGGGCACTAATCAGCCCCAGCATTTT
CASSAREGTNQPQHF
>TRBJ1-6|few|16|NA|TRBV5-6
TGTGCCAGCAGCTTGGGGGCGGGGGTTGAAGGTTCACCCCTCCACTTT
CASSLGAGVEGSPLHF
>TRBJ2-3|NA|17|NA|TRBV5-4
TGTGCCAGCAGCTCGAGGACTCGGGGGCCCGGAGGTGATACGCAGTATTTT
CASSSRTRGPGGDTQYF
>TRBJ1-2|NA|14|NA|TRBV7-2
TGTGCCAGCAGCTTAGAGAAGGGGAACTATGGCTACACCTTC
CASSLEKGNYGYTF
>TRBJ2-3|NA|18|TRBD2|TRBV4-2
TGTGCCAGCAGCCAAGGGAGGCCCTTAGCGGGGGGGACAGATACGCAGTATTTT
CASSQGRPLAGGTDTQYF
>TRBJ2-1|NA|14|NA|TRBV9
TGTGCCAGCAGCGCAGGCGGGGCTCCGGCGGAGCAGTTCTTC
CASSAGGAPAEQFF
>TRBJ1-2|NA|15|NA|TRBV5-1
TGCGCCAGCAGCTTGGGGCCCTCTATGGACTATGGCTACACCTTC
CASSLGPSMDYGYTF
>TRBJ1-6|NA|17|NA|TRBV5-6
TGTGCCAGCAGGGAATGGGGGGGAAGGGAGTATAATTCACCCCTCCACTTT
CASREWGGREYNSPLHF